Each of the 3 T cell receptor beta chains below was sequenced from the same sample in a study of tumor and adjacent non-tumor tissue in lung cancer. Three rounds of nested PCR, following a modified ARM-PCR protocol, produced the TCRbeta library. TCRdb re-analysed the multiplex PCR reads in MiXCR, keeping a single row per CDR3 protein. The data show over 85,000 distinct CDR3 sequences, nearly 85% seen once. RNA was extracted from bulk tissue without any cell sorting. Sequencing was performed on lung tumor tissue. These receptor sequences come from a man between 65 and 80 years old with non-small cell lung cancer.

A remark on this clonotype: Germline is not matched at one junction end, which may reflect a read error. The chain combines TRBV6-5 with TRBJ2-6; TRBD1 aligns across 7 bases. CDR3 length equals 16 residues. Germline V CDR1 and CDR2: MNHEY, SVGAGI. The CDR3 nucleotides are TGTGCCAGCAGTAGGAGAGGGGGCTCTGGGGCCAACGTCCCGACTTTC. This encodes CASSRRGGSGANVPTF.

Points on this clonotype: One end of the junction is discordant with germline, which a read error may explain. This rearrangement joins TRBV12-3 or TRBV12-4 to TRBJ1-2, with D unresolved. The CDR3 extends over 15 amino acids. The CDR3 sequence: CASSLLTWSGYGYIF. Here the CDR3 DNA reads TGTGCCAGCAGTTTATTGACATGGTCTGGCTATGGCTACATCTTC.

A remark on this clonotype: Mismatch with germline at one junction end may stem from a read error. The genes are TRBV12-3 or TRBV12-4 and TRBJ2-3; 10 bases are a match to TRBD2. The CDR3 has 17 residues. DNA of the CDR3: TGTGCCAGTAGTGGAGGGGACGGGACTAGCGAAACAGATACGGAGTATTTT. It encodes CASSGGDGTSETDTEYF.